This TCR beta chain originates from a study of cytomegalovirus exposure and HLA in healthy donors. Study-wide results and caveats: The analysis excluded some indistinguishable V segments, including TRBV6-2 and TRBV6-3. TCR beta chains numbering under 200 were designated cytomegalovirus-associated.

PCR amplification relied on 60 Vbeta primers (plus 13 Jbeta primers). Using immunoSEQ multiplex PCR, the repertoire was profiled, and TCRdb retains in-frame clones only, with some absent. The profile shows 150,000 to 250,000 clones, roughly 85% of them singletons. The length of the CDR3 is 14 residues. CDR1 SGHRS and CDR2 YFSETQ come from the germline V gene. Trimming cost V 4 bases and J 2 bases, with 12 bases left between them. Regarding this clone: The antigen is not known.

J is TRBJ1-2 and V is TRBV5-1, with D perhaps TRBD1 (6 bases). This receptor was obtained from a woman aged 45-65 years in good health and CMV-seronegative. Sequencing used PBMCs. The CDR3 sequence: CASSARTENYGYTF. In DNA, the CDR3 is TGCGCCAGCAGCGCCCGGACAGAAAACTATGGCTACACCTTC.